The 20 T cell receptor beta chains reported below all come from one sample, sequenced in a study of cytomegalovirus exposure and HLA in healthy donors (TCRdb year 2017). The method was the immunoSEQ multiplex PCR assay. For the multiplex PCR, a mixture combining 60 forward primers for TCR Vbeta segments and 13 reverse primers for TCR Jbeta segments was used. The table was pulled from immuneACCESS by TCRdb, which kept in-frame rearrangements only. Such tables lose some clones; where checked, under half of the loss comes from unresolved V genes, and the rest has no known cause. In all, the sample holds 150,000 to 200,000 clones, and around 80% of those were seen once. The ten largest make up more than 1.5% of the sample. The material sequenced was PBMCs. These receptor sequences come from a man aged 18 to 30 in good health and CMV-seronegative.

The V and J genes are TRBV18 and TRBJ1-2; TRBD1 might be the D (5 bases). V gave up 3 bases and J gave up 8 bases, with 28 bases separating them. This CDR3 has 18 residues. Per germline, CDR1 KGHSH and CDR2 LQKENI. The CDR3 reads CASSPSLRDSTLSIGYTF. CDR3 sequence (DNA): TGTGCCAGCTCACCTTCCTTGCGAGACAGCACTCTGAGTATCGGCTACACCTTC.

This chain uses TRBV5-1 with TRBJ1-5; weak D call: TRBD1 (6 bases). Germline V gene lookup returns CDR1 SGHRS and CDR2 YFSETQ. Trimming left V 0 bases short and J 9 bases short, with 16 bases between. CDR3 length: 15 amino acids. The CDR3 sequence: CASSLEGGQTSPQHF. The CDR3 DNA sequence: TGCGCCAGCAGCTTGGAGGGGGGGCAGACATCGCCCCAGCATTTT.

The chain is built from TRBV15 and TRBJ1-4, with a weak D call TRBD1 (6 bases). The CDR3 loop spans 15 amino acids. CDR1 and CDR2 from the germline V gene are LNHNV and YYDKDF (reference sequence). Trimming removed 8 bases from V and 5 bases from J, with 18 bases in between. The chain's CDR3 is CATGGGPGKNEKLFF. The CDR3 nucleotides are TGTGCCACCGGGGGGGGGCCCGGAAAAAATGAAAAACTGTTTTTT. Based on the CDR3 plus reference TRBV15 and TRBJ1-4, the full variable domain is DAMVIQNPRYQVTQFGKPVTLSCSQTLNHNVMYWYQQKSSQAPKLLFHYYDKDFNNEADTPDNFQSRRPNTSFCFLDIRSPGLGDTAMYLCATGGGPGKNEKLFFGSGTQLSVL.

The V gene is TRBV5-1, the J gene TRBJ2-7; maybe TRBD1 (6 bases). CDR3 length: 13 amino acids. Germline CDR1 is SGHRS and CDR2 is YFSETQ. V lost 5 bases and J 2 bases, leaving 11 bases between the germline ends. In nucleotides, the CDR3 is TGCGCCAGCAGACGGGACACACCCTACGAGCAGTACTTC. Its translation is CASRRDTPYEQYF.

This clone was seen only a few times. The chain couples TRBV14 to TRBJ2-2, with D tentatively TRBD1 (6 bases). Germline V gene sequence: CDR1 SGHDN, CDR2 FVKESK. V was cut by 3 bases and J by 7 bases, with 15 bases left in between. This CDR3 has 15 residues. The CDR3 region is CASSQTTGRSGELFF. DNA of the CDR3: TGTGCCAGCAGCCAGACAACAGGGCGGAGCGGGGAGCTGTTTTTT.

The rearrangement links TRBV6-5 to TRBJ2-1, with 8 bases that match TRBD2. CDR1 and CDR2 from the germline V gene are MNHEY and SVGAGI. The ends lost 4 bases at V and 0 bases at J; junction bases unmatched: 2. The CDR3 covers 15 residues. Here the CDR3 reads CASSFGRASYNEQFF. The CDR3 bases are TGTGCCAGCAGTTTCGGGAGGGCCTCCTACAATGAGCAGTTCTTC.

The chain carries TRBV28 and TRBJ2-5, with 9 bases aligning to TRBD2. Germline V gives CDR1 MDHEN, CDR2 SYDVKM. Trimming removed 2 bases from V and 6 bases from J; junction bases left unmatched: 10. CDR3 length equals 16 residues. CDR3 loop: CASSLATSGGQKTQYF. Here the CDR3 DNA reads TGTGCCAGCAGTTTAGCGACTAGCGGCGGTCAAAAGACCCAGTACTTC. The variable domain in full, completed from reference TRBV28 and TRBJ2-5, reads DVKVTQSSRYLVKRTGEKVFLECVQDMDHENMFWYRQDPGLGLRLIYFSYDVKMKEKGDIPEGYSVSREKKERFSLILESASTNQTSMYLCASSLATSGGQKTQYFGPGTRLLVL.

The V call is TRBV5-1, the J call TRBJ1-1; TRBD1 is a possible D gene (6 bases). V dropped 3 bases and J dropped 8 bases, with 14 bases sitting between them. This CDR3 region has 13 residues. Germline lookup yields CDR1 SGHRS and CDR2 YFSETQ. As DNA, the CDR3 is TGCGCCAGCAGCTCCGACTTCAGGGGAGAAGCTTTCTTT. Amino acid sequence: CASSSDFRGEAFF.

The J gene is TRBJ2-3, the V gene TRBV5-6; 9 bases match TRBD2. The trim removed 0 bases at V and 6 bases at J, leaving 8 bases unmatched. The germline gives CDR1 SGHDT, CDR2 YYEEEE. This CDR3 has 16 amino acids. CDR3 nucleotide sequence: TGTGCCAGCAGCTTGGAGTGGCGGGAGGGCCACGATACGCAGTATTTT. Translating it yields CASSLEWREGHDTQYF.

This rearrangement joins TRBV19 to TRBJ1-1; D perhaps matches TRBD1 (5 bases). The ends were cut back, 0 bases at V and 1 base at J, with 9 bases in the middle. This CDR3 has 15 amino acids. The germline V gene encodes CDR1 LNHDA and CDR2 SQIVND (reference sequence). For the CDR3, the DNA is TGTGCCAGTAGTATAGATAGAACAGGGAACACTGAAGCTTTCTTT. Translated: CASSIDRTGNTEAFF.

The chain is built from TRBV15 and TRBJ2-5; tentative D call: TRBD2 (5 bases). With 4 bases removed from V and 5 bases from J, the gap between germline ends came to 11 bases. The CDR3 length is 13 residues. Germline assignment: CDR1 LNHNV and CDR2 YYDKDF (reference sequence). The CDR3 DNA reads as TGTGCCACCAGCAAGGGAGCTAGGGAGACCCAGTACTTC. Protein: CATSKGARETQYF.

The chain links TRBV7-9 to TRBJ1-2; D is uncertain. Trimming removed 1 base from V and 7 bases from J, with 16 bases in between. From germline, CDR1 is SEHNR and CDR2 FQNEAQ (reference sequence). The CDR3 is 15 amino acids. The CDR3 here is CASSLGRWSGSGYTF. CDR3 coding DNA: TGTGCCAGCAGCTTAGGGAGGTGGTCGGGGTCTGGCTACACCTTC.

This clone has a single count. The chain couples TRBV5-5 to TRBJ1-1; 8 nucleotides align to TRBD1. CDR1 and CDR2 from the germline V gene are SGHKS and YYEKEE (reference sequence). V trimming: 4 bases; J trimming: 10 bases; junction bases outside the gene matches: 15. This CDR3 contains 15 residues. The CDR3 sequence is CASSPNTGGGWGAFF. CDR3 sequence (DNA): TGTGCCAGCAGCCCAAATACAGGGGGGGGGTGGGGAGCTTTCTTT. Full variable domain (remainder filled in from reference TRBV5-5 and TRBJ1-1): DAGVTQSPTHLIKTRGQQVTLRCSPISGHKSVSWYQQVLGQGPQFIFQYYEKEERGRGNFPDRFSARQFPNYSSELNVNALLLGDSALYLCASSPNTGGGWGAFFGQGTRLTVV.

The DNA of the CDR3 is TGTGCCAGCAGTTACCCTAGCGGGAGCAATGAGCAGTTCTTC. Translating it yields CASSYPSGSNEQFF. The chain recombines TRBV6-6 with TRBJ2-1; TRBD2 matches 10 bases. The CDR3 consists of 14 residues. J gave up 6 bases and V 2 bases, and 1 base lay outside the gene matches. The V gene's germline CDR1 is MNHNY and CDR2 SVGAGI (reference sequence).

V gene TRBV4-3 combines with J gene TRBJ1-1; tentative D call: TRBD1 (5 bases). Germline CDR1 reads LGHNA; CDR2 reads YSLEER. Trimming removed 1 base from V and 6 bases from J, with 9 bases in between. This CDR3 comprises 13 residues. The chain's CDR3 is CASSQGGHSEAFF. CDR3 coding DNA: TGCGCCAGCAGCCAAGGGGGCCACTCTGAAGCTTTCTTT.

The chain recombines TRBV7-6 with TRBJ2-7, with 11 bases matching TRBD2. The CDR3 consists of 16 residues. Germline CDR1 is SGHVS and CDR2 is FNYEAQ. The V and J ends lost 1 base and 5 bases, in that order; junction bases with no gene match: 7. For the CDR3, the DNA is TGTGCCAGCAGCTTAGGTCTAGCGGGAGGCTACAACGAGCAGTACTTC. Protein sequence: CASSLGLAGGYNEQYF.

This clone has only a few counts. This rearrangement joins TRBV6-4 to TRBJ1-1; no clear D. This CDR3 has 14 amino acids. CDR1 is MRHNA and CDR2 is SNTAGT in the germline V gene. The V end lost 0 bases, the J end lost 1 base, and 6 bases lay between the germline ends. CDR3 nucleotide sequence: TGTGCCAGCAGTGACTCACCAGGGAACACTGAAGCTTTCTTT. Its protein product is CASSDSPGNTEAFF.

This chain uses TRBV2 with TRBJ2-2, with D possibly TRBD2 on 5 matching bases. V was shortened by 3 bases and J by 1 base, with 6 bases between the two germline ends. Germline values: CDR1 SNHLY, CDR2 FYNNEI. The CDR3 is made up of 14 amino acids. CDR3 loop: CASSEAGNTGELFF. Written as DNA, the CDR3 is TGTGCCAGCAGTGAGGCGGGGAACACCGGGGAGCTGTTTTTT.

V gene TRBV2 combines with J gene TRBJ1-5; 8 bases fit TRBD1. Germline V gene lookup returns CDR1 SNHLY and CDR2 FYNNEI. With 5 bases clipped from V and 7 bases from J, the junction kept 7 bases outside the gene matches. This CDR3 is 14 amino acids long. The CDR3: CASSIQGAGQPQHF. As DNA, the CDR3 is TGTGCCAGCAGTATTCAGGGGGCCGGACAGCCCCAGCATTTT.

V gene TRBV19 combines with J gene TRBJ2-6; D ambiguous. Germline V gives CDR1 LNHDA, CDR2 SQIVND (reference sequence). The CDR3 is 16 amino acids. V was clipped by 5 bases and J by 0 bases, with 11 bases between them. The CDR3 reads CASSPSSSSGANVLTF. The CDR3 DNA sequence: TGTGCCAGTAGTCCCTCGTCTAGCTCTGGGGCCAACGTCCTGACTTTC.